Each of the 32 T cell receptor beta chains below was sequenced from the same sample in a study of cytomegalovirus exposure and HLA in healthy donors. Primers for the PCR totalled 60 Vbeta and 13 Jbeta. Generated by immunoSEQ multiplex PCR, the TCRdb table keeps only in-frame clones and is missing some. The repertoire consists of about 80,000 clones, with more than 60% occurring once and the leading ten covering 13%. The sample taken for sequencing was PBMCs. These receptors originate from a human donor in good health.

The rearrangement joins TRBV4-3 to TRBJ1-1, with 8 bases fitting TRBD1. The CDR3 is 14 amino acids. Trimming cost V 3 bases and J 10 bases; bases outside gene matches: 10. From germline, CDR1 is LGHNA and CDR2 YSLEER. CDR3 sequence reads: CASSQVPGQEGAFF. The CDR3 nucleotides are TGCGCCAGCAGCCAGGTCCCGGGACAGGAGGGAGCTTTCTTT.

The rearrangement uses TRBV10-1 and TRBJ1-2, with 9 bases fitting TRBD1. The CDR3 has 16 amino acids. V shed 4 bases, J shed 7 bases, and the junction held 13 bases outside the gene matches. From germline, CDR1 is WNHNN and CDR2 SYGVQD (reference sequence). The CDR3 loop is CASSANRGRKSPGYTF. CDR3 DNA sequence: TGCGCCAGCAGTGCCAACAGGGGGCGCAAGTCTCCTGGCTACACCTTC.

This clone has only one observation. The rearrangement links TRBV7-9 to TRBJ2-5; TRBD1 agrees at 7 bases. CDR3 length: 16 residues. The trim removed 5 bases at V and 2 bases at J, leaving 11 bases unmatched. CDR1 and CDR2 from the germline V gene are SEHNR and FQNEAQ (reference sequence). CDR3 sequence reads: CASSDPQRGQQETQYF. The DNA for the CDR3 is TGTGCCAGCAGCGACCCACAAAGGGGACAGCAAGAGACCCAGTACTTC.

The chain combines TRBV18 with TRBJ1-5, with 8 bases matching TRBD1. Germline V gives CDR1 KGHSH, CDR2 LQKENI. The CDR3 runs 14 residues. The V and J ends lost 3 bases and 5 bases, in that order; junction bases with no gene match: 3. The CDR3 DNA reads as TGTGCCAGCTCACCTCAGGGGGCGGATCAGCCCCAGCATTTT. Translating gives CASSPQGADQPQHF.

Regarding this clone: The junction and the germline gene differ at one end; a read error may be behind it. The chain links TRBV13 to TRBJ1-5, with 11 bases that match TRBD1. This CDR3 contains 15 residues. Germline-derived CDR1 and CDR2 are PRHDT and FYEKMQ (reference sequence). DNA for the CDR3: TGTGCCAGCAGCCTTGGGACAGGGGGTAGTCAGCCCCAGAATTTT. Protein sequence: CASSLGTGGSQPQNF.

V gene TRBV7-8 combines with J gene TRBJ2-6, with D possibly matching TRBD2 (6 bases). The V gene's germline CDR1 is SGHVS and CDR2 FQNEAQ. V lost 0 bases, J lost 2 bases, and 11 bases lay in between. The CDR3 totals 17 residues. The CDR3 here is CASSLAGAGTGANVLTF. The CDR3 bases are TGTGCCAGCAGCTTAGCTGGGGCGGGAACTGGGGCCAACGTCCTGACTTTC.

The CDR3, as DNA: TGTGCCAGCAGGGCTACAGTCACGGGAGGGCAGTACTTC. Protein sequence: CASRATVTGGQYF. The chain has TRBV7-2 and TRBJ2-7, with TRBD2 identical over 7 bases. The CDR3 loop spans 13 amino acids. J was trimmed by 9 bases and V by 6 bases; bases with no gene match: 11. Germline V gives CDR1 SGHTA, CDR2 FQGNSA.

This chain links TRBV9 with TRBJ2-5; TRBD2 matches 11 bases. CDR3 length: 15 amino acids. Germline loops: CDR1 SGDLS, CDR2 YYNGEE. The ends lost 4 bases at V and 2 bases at J; junction bases unmatched: 4. CDR3 sequence reads: CASSISGGVQETQYF. The CDR3 nucleotides read TGTGCCAGCAGCATTAGCGGGGGGGTACAAGAGACCCAGTACTTC.

This clone appeared once. The germline gene is not matched at one end of the junction; a read error may be the cause. This chain links TRBV23-1 with TRBJ1-2, with TRBD1 as a possible D gene (5 bases). TRBV23-1 has ORF status, its function being uncertain. The CDR3 spans 13 residues. CDR3 sequence reads: CASSRDSLAGYPF. The CDR3 nucleotides read TGCGCCAGCAGCCGGGACTCTCTAGCCGGCTACCCCTTC.

This chain connects TRBV7-9 to TRBJ2-3; D might be TRBD2 (7 bases). Germline CDR1 and CDR2: SEHNR and FQNEAQ (reference sequence). CDR3 length: 16 amino acids. Trimming removed 5 bases from V and 0 bases from J, with 15 bases in between. CDR3 loop: CASSPRGRGSTDTQYF. As DNA, the CDR3 is TGTGCCAGCAGCCCCCGGGGGCGGGGGAGCACAGATACGCAGTATTTT.

This chain links TRBV19 with TRBJ2-3; D not resolved. CDR1 and CDR2 from the germline V gene are LNHDA and SQIVND (reference sequence). The CDR3 consists of 17 residues. Between the trimmed V and J ends, which lost 3 bases and 1 base, there was a span of 17 bases. The CDR3 coding sequence is TGTGCCAGTAGTATGAACCCGAAAGAGGCCCGCACAGATACGCAGTATTTT. This sequence encodes CASSMNPKEARTDTQYF.

The chain has TRBV6-5 and TRBJ1-5, with a weak D call TRBD1 (5 bases). The CDR3 length is 15 residues. Trimming removed 0 bases from V and 6 bases from J, with 12 bases in between. Per the germline V gene, CDR1 is MNHEY and CDR2 is SVGAGI. The CDR3 region has the DNA TGTGCCAGCAGTTACTCGGCAGGGACTTCTCAGCCCCAGCATTTT. This codes for CASSYSAGTSQPQHF.

The rearrangement joins TRBV6-6 to TRBJ2-3; D perhaps matches TRBD2 (6 bases). The CDR3 sequence is 12 residues long. V dropped 6 bases and J dropped 3 bases, with 7 bases sitting between them. Germline V gene data show CDR1 as MNHNY and CDR2 as SVGAGI (reference sequence). The CDR3 sequence: CASRGGTDTQYF. The CDR3 DNA sequence: TGTGCCAGCAGAGGAGGGACAGATACGCAGTATTTT.

As regards this clone: Germline and junction disagree at one end, which may indicate a read error. The chain employs TRBV29-1 and TRBJ1-2; 9 bases are shared with TRBD1. The CDR3 loop spans 15 amino acids. Germline lookup yields CDR1 SQVTM and CDR2 ANQGSEA. The CDR3 region is CSVESQGALRYGYPF. The DNA for the CDR3 is TGCAGCGTTGAATCACAGGGGGCTCTGCGTTATGGCTACCCCTTC. Based on the CDR3 plus reference TRBV29-1 and TRBJ1-2, the full variable domain is SAVISQKPSRDICQRGTSLTIQCQVDSQVTMMFWYRQQPGQSLTLIATANQGSEATYESGFVIDKFPISRPNLTFSTLTVSNMSPEDSSIYLCSVESQGALRYGYPFGSGTRLTVV.

The rearrangement joins TRBV6-6 to TRBJ2-7; TRBD1 matches at 8 bases. The CDR3 has 14 residues. CDR1 is MNHNY and CDR2 is SVGAGI in the germline V gene (reference sequence). V shed 5 bases, J shed 5 bases, and the junction held 8 bases outside the gene matches. The CDR3 reads CASSSKDRVDEQYF. The CDR3 DNA reads as TGTGCCAGCAGTAGTAAGGACAGGGTCGACGAGCAGTACTTC.

J is TRBJ2-2 and V is TRBV7-2; TRBD2 matches 7 bases. V trimming: 8 bases; J trimming: 1 base; junction bases outside the gene matches: 4. This CDR3 is 14 amino acids long. Germline V gives CDR1 SGHTA, CDR2 FQGNSA. CDR3 sequence (DNA): TGTGCCAGCCGGGGGGTCGGGAACACCGGGGAGCTGTTTTTT. Translating it yields CASRGVGNTGELFF.

V usage is TRBV18 and J usage is TRBJ1-1; 7 bases fit TRBD1. Germline V CDR1 and CDR2: KGHSH, LQKENI. V was pared by 6 bases and J by 0 bases, with 7 bases of the junction left unmatched. This CDR3 comprises 15 residues. The CDR3 coding sequence is TGTGCCAGCTCGCGACAGGGAGACATGAACACTGAAGCTTTCTTT. Its protein product is CASSRQGDMNTEAFF.

The V gene is TRBV7-6, the J gene TRBJ2-5; 13 bases are a match to TRBD2. Trimming at V came to 5 bases and at J to 1 base, leaving 4 bases not matched to a gene. The germline V gene has CDR1 SGHVS and CDR2 FNYEAQ. The length of the CDR3 is 16 residues. The CDR3 here is CASSHGTSGAQETQYF. CDR3 nucleotide sequence: TGTGCCAGCAGCCATGGGACTAGCGGGGCCCAAGAGACCCAGTACTTC.

The chain couples TRBV27 to TRBJ1-5, with D possibly matching TRBD1 (6 bases). The CDR3 covers 14 residues. The germline CDR1 and CDR2 sequences are MNHEY and SMNVEV (reference sequence). V was cut by 4 bases and J by 6 bases, with 13 bases left in between. CDR3 sequence (DNA): TGTGCCAGCAGTTCGACAGGATCGGGTCAGCCCCAGCATTTT. This gives the protein CASSSTGSGQPQHF.

The chain joins TRBV18 to TRBJ1-1; the D is unclear. The V gene's germline CDR1 is KGHSH and CDR2 LQKENI. The CDR3 covers 13 residues. Trimming removed 0 bases from V and 1 base from J, with 3 bases in between. The CDR3 bases are TGTGCCAGCTCACCACCCGGGAACACTGAAGCTTTCTTT. Its protein product is CASSPPGNTEAFF. Together with reference TRBV18 and TRBJ1-1, the CDR3 gives the full variable domain: NAGVMQNPRHLVRRRGQEARLRCSPMKGHSHVYWYRQLPEEGLKFMVYLQKENIIDESGMPKERFSAEFPKEGPSILRIQQVVRGDSAAYFCASSPPGNTEAFFGQGTRLTVV.

This clone was recorded once. The chain couples TRBV7-2 to TRBJ1-2; 7 positions match TRBD1. V lost 4 bases and J lost 4; bases outside the gene matches: 9. In germline, CDR1 is SGHTA, CDR2 FQGNSA. The CDR3 is made up of 15 amino acids. The CDR3: CASSSINRGGYGYTF. The CDR3 DNA reads TGTGCCAGCAGCTCAATCAACAGGGGTGGCTATGGCTACACCTTC.

The chain combines TRBV9 with TRBJ2-2, with 7 bases that match TRBD2. The CDR3 spans 15 residues. V was clipped by 4 bases and J by 5 bases; unmatched bases: 8. Germline V gene data show CDR1 as SGDLS and CDR2 as YYNGEE. The CDR3 DNA sequence: TGTGCCAGCAGCCTACGGACTAGGTCAACCGGGGAGCTGTTTTTT. Translated, it gives CASSLRTRSTGELFF.

The chain combines TRBV7-4 with TRBJ2-7; a weak D match, TRBD2 (6 bases). Germline values: CDR1 SGHVT, CDR2 SQSDAQ. The CDR3 extends over 16 amino acids. Trimming stripped 1 base from V and 2 bases from J, with 15 bases between. The CDR3 is CASSLESSGQPYEQYF. The CDR3 nucleotides read TGTGCCAGCAGCTTAGAGTCAAGCGGGCAACCCTACGAGCAGTACTTC.

J is TRBJ1-6 and V is TRBV11-2; TRBD1 matches at 9 bases. The V gene's germline CDR1 is SGHAT and CDR2 FQNNGV. V dropped 5 bases and J dropped 8; count of bases not matched to a gene: 7. The CDR3 spans 15 residues. CDR3 nucleotide sequence: TGTGCCAGCAGCCAGGGACAGGGACTTTATTCACCCCTCCACTTT. It yields the protein CASSQGQGLYSPLHF.

The rearrangement uses TRBV27 and TRBJ2-7; TRBD2 aligns across 7 bases. The V segment lost 3 bases and the J segment 7 bases; nucleotides outside the gene matches: 12. The CDR3 length is 15 residues. CDR1 MNHEY and CDR2 SMNVEV come from the germline V gene (reference sequence). CDR3 DNA: TGTGCCAGCAGTTTGGGGGGGTCCAATCTCCGTGAGCAGTACTTC. It specifies CASSLGGSNLREQYF.

The rearrangement joins TRBV5-5 to TRBJ1-2; 7 bases agree with TRBD1. The ends lost 1 base at V and 3 bases at J; junction bases unmatched: 3. The CDR3 runs to 14 residues. The V gene's germline CDR1 is SGHKS and CDR2 YYEKEE (reference sequence). The CDR3 is CASSLQGVDYGYTF. The CDR3 DNA sequence: TGTGCCAGCAGCTTGCAGGGGGTTGACTATGGCTACACCTTC.

The chain has TRBV30 and TRBJ2-7, with 15 bases that match TRBD2. Germline-derived CDR1 and CDR2 are GTSNPN and SVGIG (reference sequence). The ends lost 1 base at V and 2 bases at J; junction bases unmatched: 0. CDR3 size: 15 residues. CDR3 region: CAWSGTSGGAYEQYF. The CDR3 region has the DNA TGTGCCTGGAGTGGGACTAGCGGGGGGGCCTACGAGCAGTACTTC.

V usage is TRBV19 and J usage is TRBJ1-1; D is unclear. Deletions cut 3 bases from V and 0 bases from J, with 8 bases between. The V gene's germline CDR1 is LNHDA and CDR2 SQIVND (reference sequence). This CDR3 comprises 14 residues. The CDR3 DNA reads as TGTGCCAGTAGTATCGGAGAAATGAACACTGAAGCTTTCTTT. Translated: CASSIGEMNTEAFF.

V is TRBV6-1 and J is TRBJ2-7; the D gene is possibly TRBD1 (6 bases). Germline values: CDR1 MNHNS, CDR2 SASEGT. The CDR3 is 12 amino acids. Trimming left V 11 bases short and J 3 bases short, with 14 bases between. CDR3 protein: CASSGDHYEQYF. The DNA of the CDR3 is TGTGCCTCCTCAGGGGACCACTACGAGCAGTACTTC.

The chain is built from TRBV11-2 and TRBJ1-3; D is possibly TRBD1 (6 bases). This CDR3 spans 16 amino acids. Between the trimmed V and J ends, which lost 2 bases and 1 base, there was a span of 12 bases. Germline lookup yields CDR1 SGHAT and CDR2 FQNNGV. This CDR3 reads CASSLSGTSSGNTIYF. The CDR3 nucleotides are TGTGCCAGCAGCTTATCGGGGACATCGTCTGGAAACACCATATATTTT.

The chain employs TRBV10-3 and TRBJ1-5, with 12 bases matching TRBD1. Per the germline V gene, CDR1 is ENHRY and CDR2 is SYGVKD. The CDR3 spans 14 residues. The V gene end was trimmed by 6 bases and the J gene end by 4 bases; junction bases not matched to a gene: 1. The CDR3 DNA reads as TGTGCCATCAGGGGACAGGGGGCAAATCAGCCCCAGCATTTT. Translation gives CAIRGQGANQPQHF.

V gene TRBV6-5 combines with J gene TRBJ2-7, with unresolved D. Between the trimmed V and J ends, which lost 2 bases and 4 bases, there was a span of 15 bases. The germline V gene has CDR1 MNHEY and CDR2 SVGAGI. The CDR3 spans 15 residues. The CDR3 loop reads CASSYGGTTLYEQYF. DNA of the CDR3: TGTGCCAGCAGTTACGGTGGCACAACCCTTTACGAGCAGTACTTC.